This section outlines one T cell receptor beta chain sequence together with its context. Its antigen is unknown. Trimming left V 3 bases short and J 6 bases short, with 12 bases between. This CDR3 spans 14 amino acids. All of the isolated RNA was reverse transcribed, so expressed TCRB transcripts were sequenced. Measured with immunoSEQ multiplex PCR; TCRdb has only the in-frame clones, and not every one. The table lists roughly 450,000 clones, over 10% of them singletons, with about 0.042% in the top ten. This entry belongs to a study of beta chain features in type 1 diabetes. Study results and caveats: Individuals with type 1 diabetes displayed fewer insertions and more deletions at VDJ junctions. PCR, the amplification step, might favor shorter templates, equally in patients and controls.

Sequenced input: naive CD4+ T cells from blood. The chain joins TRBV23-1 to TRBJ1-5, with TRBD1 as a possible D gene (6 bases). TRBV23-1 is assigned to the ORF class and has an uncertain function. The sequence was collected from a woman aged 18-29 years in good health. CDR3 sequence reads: CASSHPTGRQPQHF. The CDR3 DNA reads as TGCGCCAGCAGTCACCCGACAGGTCGTCAGCCCCAGCATTTT.